This T cell receptor (beta chain) originates from a study of blood T cell repertoires in COVID-19. Overall study: Acute-phase and convalescent COVID-19 samples originated in the United States, Italy and Spain. In each case, the material was cDNA or gDNA derived from T cells, B-cell-depleted T cells, or PBMCs.

Per the original methods: The authors estimated nucleated cell counts from reference gene primer amplification. Clones were read by immunoSEQ multiplex PCR, and TCRdb kept only the in-frame ones, dropping some. From that table come the V and J calls and clone size; the DNA was used to work out D and trimming. The table has about 22,000 clones, 75% to 90% seen once; the top ten hold 22%. CDR1 MGHDK and CDR2 SYGVNS come from the germline V gene. This CDR3 contains 12 residues. Between the trimmed V and J ends, which lost 6 bases and 1 base, there was a span of 6 bases. The receptor was isolated from an older man with active or convalescent COVID-19. Material: peripheral blood. The chain is built from TRBV25-1 and TRBJ1-1, with D uncertain. The CDR3 is CASRARNTEAFF. As DNA, the CDR3 is TGTGCCAGCAGGGCACGGAACACTGAAGCTTTCTTT.